The following is a T cell receptor beta chain sequence with its context. In the original analysis: Quantification of nucleated cells was approximated via reference gene primer amplification. TCRdb keeps only in-frame clones here, not all; method: immunoSEQ multiplex PCR. For V, J and clone size, that table is used; D and trimming come from the DNA. The sample carries about 100,000 clones, about 89% recorded once. After removal of 9 bases from V and 8 bases from J, the junction contained 8 bases not matched to a gene. This CDR3 contains 14 residues. The germline V gene has CDR1 SNHLY and CDR2 FYNNEI. This entry comes from a study of blood T cell repertoires in COVID-19. As for the study in general: Spain, Italy and the United States supplied samples that represented acute and convalescent COVID-19. From T cells, B-cell-depleted T cells, or PBMCs came the material, which was cDNA or gDNA.

This chain links TRBV2 with TRBJ1-6; the match to TRBD1 covers 9 bases. This TCR was sampled from a woman aged 30 to 39 with acute or convalescent COVID-19. The sample consisted of peripheral blood. As DNA, the CDR3 is TGTGCCAGTCTTTACGACAGGGGGGATTCACCCCTCCACTTT. Protein: CASLYDRGDSPLHF.